Sequencing of this T cell receptor (beta chain) was carried out in a study of blood T cells in healthy people across ages. The V end lost 6 bases, the J end lost 4 bases, and 14 bases lay between the germline ends. Per germline, CDR1 SEHNR and CDR2 FQNEAQ (reference sequence). This CDR3 region has 14 residues. A second PCR, run for about 6 to 12 cycles, used a sample-barcoded 5' primer plus a J-beta primer mix. Every molecule of cDNA carried a tag from a template-switch adaptor with 12 random nucleotides. TCRdb itself ran the 5' RACE reads through MiXCR, one entry per CDR3 protein. The sample yields approximately 770,000 distinct CDR3 sequences, about three fifths seen once.

This TCR was sampled from a man aged 25 to 40 in good health. V is TRBV7-9 and J is TRBJ2-3; D gene uncertain. The source material was blood. The CDR3 region is CASSINPPPDTQYF. Written as DNA, the CDR3 is TGTGCCAGCAGTATTAACCCCCCTCCAGATACGCAGTATTTT. The full variable domain, its missing parts supplied by reference TRBV7-9 and TRBJ2-3, is DTGVSQNPRHKITKRGQNVTFRCDPISEHNRLYWYRQTLGQGPEFLTYFQNEAQLEKSRLLSDRFSAERPKGSFSTLEIQRTEQGDSAMYLCASSINPPPDTQYFGPGTRLTVL.